The 11 T cell receptor beta chains given below trace back to one sample, sequenced in a study of blood T cell repertoires in COVID-19. Here immunoSEQ multiplex PCR was the method, and the copy in TCRdb shows in-frame clones only, minus some. Here the sample spans roughly 320,000 clones, around 90% being singletons. What was sequenced was peripheral blood. The receptors shown here come from a man between 65 and 79 years old with acute or convalescent COVID-19.

This chain joins TRBV20-1 and TRBJ2-7, with TRBD2 identical over 9 bases. This CDR3 is 11 amino acids long. Germline CDR1 DFQATT, CDR2 SNEGSKA (reference sequence). CDR3 sequence (DNA): TGCTCGAGCGGGGGGCGTTACGAGCAGTACTTC. Its translation is CSSGGRYEQYF.

V is TRBV11-3 and J is TRBJ2-1, with 8 bases that match TRBD2. This CDR3 has 14 amino acids. In germline, CDR1 is SGHNT, CDR2 YENEEA. The junction had 2 bases not matched to a gene; V was cut back by 5 bases and J by 2 bases. CDR3 sequence (DNA): TGTGCCAGCAGCACTAGCGGCACCTACAATGAGCAGTTCTTC. As protein: CASSTSGTYNEQFF.

This chain uses TRBV3-1 (or the pseudogene TRBV3-2) with TRBJ1-6; 7 bases are a match to TRBD1. V was pared by 5 bases and J by 7 bases, with 8 bases of the junction left unmatched. CDR1 is LGHDT, CDR2 YNNKEL, per germline (reference sequence). The CDR3 length is 15 residues. CDR3 nucleotide sequence: TGTGCCAGCAGCTCTCGACAGGGTAGGAATTCACCCCTCCACTTT. Protein sequence: CASSSRQGRNSPLHF.

J is TRBJ2-5 and V is TRBV29-1, with a tentative D call TRBD2 (6 bases). V was shortened by 5 bases and J by 2 bases, with 12 bases between the two germline ends. Germline V gene sequence: CDR1 SQVTM, CDR2 ANQGSEA. The CDR3 has 13 residues. The chain's CDR3 is CSVSWGRQETQYF. CDR3 sequence (DNA): TGCAGCGTTTCGTGGGGGAGGCAAGAGACCCAGTACTTC.

The gene calls are TRBV5-1 and TRBJ2-3; 8 nucleotides agree with TRBD2. Germline V gives CDR1 SGHRS, CDR2 YFSETQ. V dropped 8 bases and J dropped 5; count of bases not matched to a gene: 10. This CDR3 region has 14 residues. DNA of the CDR3: TGCGCCAGTCTGCCCGGGGGGGTAGGAGATACGCAGTATTTT. Protein sequence: CASLPGGVGDTQYF.

The DNA of the CDR3 is TGTGCCAGTAGTCCGACTAGCGGGAGGGCCTCTGGGGCCAACGTCCTGACTTTC. This translates into CASSPTSGRASGANVLTF. V usage is TRBV19 and J usage is TRBJ2-6; 14 bases are a match to TRBD2. CDR1 is LNHDA and CDR2 is SQIVND in the germline V gene (reference sequence). With 5 bases clipped from V and 0 bases from J, the junction kept 3 bases outside the gene matches. This CDR3 has 18 residues.

The genes are TRBV11-2 and TRBJ1-1; D unclear. With 0 bases removed from V and 1 base from J, the gap between germline ends came to 9 bases. The CDR3 is 15 amino acids. Germline-derived CDR1 and CDR2 are SGHAT and FQNNGV. The CDR3 region is CASSLESGGNTEAFF. In nucleotides, the CDR3 is TGTGCCAGCAGCTTAGAATCAGGAGGGAACACTGAAGCTTTCTTT.

The chain combines TRBV4-1 with TRBJ2-3; TRBD2 agrees at 10 bases. Unmatched junction bases numbered 7, after V lost 1 base and J lost 0 bases. This CDR3 contains 18 residues. Per the germline V gene, CDR1 is MGHRA and CDR2 is YSYEKL. In nucleotides, the CDR3 is TGCGCCAGCAGCCAAGCGGTAGCGGGGGGATCAAGCACAGATACGCAGTATTTT. Translating it yields CASSQAVAGGSSTDTQYF.

The chain recombines TRBV6-1 with TRBJ2-7; TRBD2 matches at 8 bases. Trimming at V came to 6 bases and at J to 4 bases, leaving 8 bases not matched to a gene. This CDR3 region has 14 residues. The germline CDR1 and CDR2 sequences are MNHNS and SASEGT. CDR3 region: CASRPSGSSYEQYF. As DNA, the CDR3 is TGTGCCAGCAGGCCCAGCGGGAGTAGTTACGAGCAGTACTTC.

The chain links TRBV10-3 to TRBJ1-2; D gene ambiguous. Trimming left V 1 base short and J 6 bases short, with 12 bases between. Germline V CDR1 and CDR2: ENHRY, SYGVKD. The CDR3 runs to 14 residues. CDR3 amino acids: CAISEFPQADGYTF. CDR3 in DNA: TGTGCCATCAGTGAGTTTCCCCAGGCCGATGGCTACACCTTC.

The genes are TRBV5-4 and TRBJ1-6; D is unclear. The CDR3 totals 14 residues. V lost 4 bases, J lost 6 bases, and 11 bases lay in between. Germline CDR1 reads SGHNT; CDR2 reads YYREEE (reference sequence). The CDR3 DNA reads as TGTGCCAGCAGCGCGGGTGGAGGTAATTCACCCCTCCACTTT. Encoded protein: CASSAGGGNSPLHF.